A single sample is the source of the 9 T cell receptor beta chains below, sequenced in a study of CD8 T cells in Susac syndrome. RNA totalling roughly 0.45 to 1 ug underwent reverse transcription with random hexamers. A single record per CDR3 protein comes from TCRdb applying MiXCR to the immunoSEQ multiplex PCR reads. Of about 120,000 distinct CDR3 sequences listed, around 90% are singletons. The sequencing input was CD4+ T cells from PBMCs. Source of these receptors: a human donor in good health.

This sequence joins TRBV7-9 and TRBJ1-2; D gene ambiguous. This CDR3 spans 14 amino acids. The V end lost 3 bases, the J end lost 3 bases, and 11 bases lay between the germline ends. Germline V gives CDR1 SEHNR, CDR2 FQNEAQ (reference sequence). The CDR3 bases are TGTGCCAGCAGCTTGATGGCTACCCACTATGGCTACACCTTC. It encodes CASSLMATHYGYTF.

This chain uses TRBV7-2 with TRBJ1-5, with 10 bases that match TRBD1. From germline, CDR1 is SGHTA and CDR2 FQGNSA. Trimming at V came to 1 base and at J to 4 bases, leaving 7 bases not matched to a gene. The CDR3 has 17 amino acids. The CDR3 spells CASSLEHGQGGNQPQHF. CDR3 coding DNA: TGTGCCAGCAGCTTAGAACATGGACAGGGGGGGAATCAGCCCCAGCATTTT.

V gene TRBV4-3 combines with J gene TRBJ1-2, with D hard to call. Germline CDR1 LGHNA, CDR2 YSLEER. This CDR3 is built from 16 residues. V dropped 1 base and J dropped 4 bases, with 16 bases sitting between them. The CDR3 DNA sequence: TGCGCCAGCAGCCAAGCGACTACGATTACGGCCTATGGCTACACCTTC. It codes for CASSQATTITAYGYTF.

The chain has TRBV6-2 or TRBV6-3 and TRBJ1-5; D is unresolved. CDR3 length equals 14 residues. Trimming removed 2 bases at V and 4 bases at J, with 9 bases between. Germline CDR1 MNHEY, CDR2 SVGEGT. CDR3: CASSYSPVNQPQHF. CDR3 DNA sequence: TGTGCCAGCAGTTACAGCCCTGTTAATCAGCCCCAGCATTTT.

The gene calls are TRBV2 and TRBJ2-5, with no clear D. Per germline, CDR1 SNHLY and CDR2 FYNNEI. V lost 2 bases to trimming and J lost 2 bases, with 9 bases between them. CDR3 length equals 14 residues. The CDR3 nucleotides read TGTGCCAGCAGTGAAATGGGGTCTCAAGAGACCCAGTACTTC. This sequence encodes CASSEMGSQETQYF.

The rearrangement joins TRBV5-1 to TRBJ2-5, with D uncertain. The CDR3 is 12 residues long. The germline V gene has CDR1 SGHRS and CDR2 YFSETQ. Trimming cost V 3 bases and J 0 bases, with 3 bases left between them. The CDR3 reads CASSWDQETQYF. CDR3 nucleotide sequence: TGCGCCAGCAGCTGGGACCAAGAGACCCAGTACTTC.

The chain joins TRBV13 to TRBJ1-3; TRBD1 agrees at 7 bases. V shed 4 bases, J shed 8 bases, and the junction held 8 bases outside the gene matches. The CDR3 has 14 amino acids. The germline V gene has CDR1 PRHDT and CDR2 FYEKMQ (reference sequence). The CDR3 protein is CASSYRTGWDTIYF. The CDR3 coding sequence is TGTGCCAGCAGCTACCGGACAGGTTGGGACACCATATATTTT.

V is TRBV7-3 and J is TRBJ2-5; a weak D match, TRBD1 (6 bases). Trimming removed 3 bases from V and 3 bases from J, with 8 bases in between. The CDR3 loop spans 13 amino acids. The V gene's germline CDR1 is SGHTA and CDR2 FQGTGA. Here the CDR3 reads CASSFNREETQYF. The CDR3 DNA sequence: TGTGCCAGCAGCTTTAACAGGGAAGAGACCCAGTACTTC.

The rearrangement links TRBV9 to TRBJ1-1, with 9 positions matching TRBD1. The CDR3 length is 15 residues. With V trimmed by 3 bases and J by 1 base, 4 bases remained unmatched. Looked up from germline, CDR1 is SGDLS and CDR2 is YYNGEE. The CDR3 is CASSAATGGNTEAFF. Here the CDR3 DNA reads TGTGCCAGCAGCGCCGCGACAGGGGGGAACACTGAAGCTTTCTTT.